Listed below are T cell receptor beta chains from one sample, sequenced in a study of cytomegalovirus exposure and HLA in healthy donors. Sequencing used immunoSEQ multiplex PCR; TCRdb keeps in-frame clones, though not all of them. The sample holds some 98,000 clones, around 10% seen once. The sequenced material came from PBMCs. The receptors were gathered from a man aged 45 to 65 in good health and CMV-seropositive. CDR3s leave out the opening cysteine and the closing phenylalanine or tryptophan. Fields, in order: V gene, J gene, CDR3 protein.

v_gene: TRBV28; j_gene: TRBJ2-5; CDR3aa: ASSPGQGTYQETQY
v_gene: TRBV2; j_gene: TRBJ2-2; CDR3aa: ASSRGNTGELF
v_gene: TRBV5-1; j_gene: TRBJ2-1; CDR3aa: ASSQTVSSYNEQF
v_gene: TRBV27; j_gene: TRBJ1-2; CDR3aa: ASSLGGEGYGYT
v_gene: TRBV28; j_gene: TRBJ1-5; CDR3aa: ASSLVRNQPQH
v_gene: TRBV5-1; j_gene: TRBJ1-2; CDR3aa: ASSLGTGDFGGYT
v_gene: TRBV5-4; j_gene: TRBJ1-5; CDR3aa: ASSLDRGVNQPQH
v_gene: TRBV28; j_gene: TRBJ1-2; CDR3aa: ASSFPIEGYT
v_gene: TRBV28; j_gene: TRBJ1-2; CDR3aa: ASSFRGFGGYT
v_gene: TRBV11-2; j_gene: TRBJ1-2; CDR3aa: ASSSGQGGGYT
v_gene: TRBV19; j_gene: TRBJ1-3; CDR3aa: ASSPGQGRNTIY
v_gene: TRBV2; j_gene: TRBJ2-1; CDR3aa: ASSEVASQVSGF
v_gene: TRBV19; j_gene: TRBJ2-1; CDR3aa: ASRVHSGRAGDNEQF
v_gene: TRBV27; j_gene: TRBJ2-1; CDR3aa: ASSAPRGRASNEQF
v_gene: TRBV7-2; j_gene: TRBJ2-3; CDR3aa: ASIPTGTIDTQY
v_gene: TRBV28; j_gene: TRBJ2-1; CDR3aa: ASSSFSGSSYNEQF
v_gene: TRBV6-1; j_gene: TRBJ2-5; CDR3aa: ASRTGTRIVETQY
v_gene: TRBV28; j_gene: TRBJ1-2; CDR3aa: ASSLLTHSVYGYT
v_gene: TRBV6-6; j_gene: TRBJ1-5; CDR3aa: ASNHGWQGNQPQH
v_gene: TRBV30; j_gene: TRBJ1-2; CDR3aa: ACDRQGLYGYT
v_gene: TRBV5-5; j_gene: TRBJ1-3; CDR3aa: ASSLSGWVERGNTIY
v_gene: TRBV6-1; j_gene: TRBJ2-7; CDR3aa: ASSTGPYEQY
v_gene: TRBV5-8; j_gene: TRBJ1-6; CDR3aa: ASSFPNSPLH
v_gene: TRBV4-1; j_gene: TRBJ1-1; CDR3aa: ASSQELGQGTYAEAF
v_gene: TRBV11-1; j_gene: TRBJ1-4; CDR3aa: ASSHRRTATNEKLF
v_gene: TRBV6-5; j_gene: TRBJ1-5; CDR3aa: ASSYSGQGDQPQH
v_gene: TRBV4-3; j_gene: TRBJ2-7; CDR3aa: ASRQDRDLRGEQY
v_gene: TRBV5-1; j_gene: TRBJ1-1; CDR3aa: ASSVGRGVGATEAF
v_gene: TRBV6-6; j_gene: TRBJ1-5; CDR3aa: ASSPPGYSNQPQH
v_gene: TRBV7-3; j_gene: TRBJ2-7; CDR3aa: ASSLTARERHEQY
v_gene: TRBV29-1; j_gene: TRBJ1-5; CDR3aa: SAGDFSNQPQH
v_gene: TRBV6-4; j_gene: TRBJ1-1; CDR3aa: ASSRDRNTEAF
v_gene: TRBV28; j_gene: TRBJ1-2; CDR3aa: ASSLSRSYPTFPYGYT
v_gene: TRBV5-4; j_gene: TRBJ1-3; CDR3aa: ASSNRVTGNTIY
v_gene: TRBV7-9; j_gene: TRBJ2-3; CDR3aa: ASSLRTSRTDTQY
v_gene: TRBV2; j_gene: TRBJ2-5; CDR3aa: ASNSGQGGYQETQY
v_gene: TRBV6-5; j_gene: TRBJ2-2; CDR3aa: ASSPGTSSTGELF
v_gene: TRBV6-5; j_gene: TRBJ2-1; CDR3aa: ASSYSSVYNEQF
v_gene: TRBV27; j_gene: TRBJ1-5; CDR3aa: ASSSGTGGNQPQH
v_gene: TRBV19; j_gene: TRBJ2-3; CDR3aa: ASGTGAGDTQY
v_gene: TRBV11-1; j_gene: TRBJ2-5; CDR3aa: ASSVTTDRQETQY
v_gene: TRBV15; j_gene: TRBJ2-1; CDR3aa: ATSREAGGGEQF
v_gene: TRBV28; j_gene: TRBJ2-2; CDR3aa: ASRHPGQGGGELF
v_gene: TRBV27; j_gene: TRBJ2-1; CDR3aa: ASSITSTSYNEQF
v_gene: TRBV19; j_gene: TRBJ2-1; CDR3aa: ASSIGGQSEYNEQF
v_gene: TRBV6-1; j_gene: TRBJ2-3; CDR3aa: ASSGQGIDTQY
v_gene: TRBV11-1; j_gene: TRBJ1-1; CDR3aa: ASSLGGTGLNTEAF
v_gene: TRBV15; j_gene: TRBJ1-2; CDR3aa: ATSRDGGGHGYT
v_gene: TRBV10-3; j_gene: TRBJ2-7; CDR3aa: AISQQGGSNEQY
v_gene: TRBV13; j_gene: TRBJ2-1; CDR3aa: ASSLTSGSLNEQF